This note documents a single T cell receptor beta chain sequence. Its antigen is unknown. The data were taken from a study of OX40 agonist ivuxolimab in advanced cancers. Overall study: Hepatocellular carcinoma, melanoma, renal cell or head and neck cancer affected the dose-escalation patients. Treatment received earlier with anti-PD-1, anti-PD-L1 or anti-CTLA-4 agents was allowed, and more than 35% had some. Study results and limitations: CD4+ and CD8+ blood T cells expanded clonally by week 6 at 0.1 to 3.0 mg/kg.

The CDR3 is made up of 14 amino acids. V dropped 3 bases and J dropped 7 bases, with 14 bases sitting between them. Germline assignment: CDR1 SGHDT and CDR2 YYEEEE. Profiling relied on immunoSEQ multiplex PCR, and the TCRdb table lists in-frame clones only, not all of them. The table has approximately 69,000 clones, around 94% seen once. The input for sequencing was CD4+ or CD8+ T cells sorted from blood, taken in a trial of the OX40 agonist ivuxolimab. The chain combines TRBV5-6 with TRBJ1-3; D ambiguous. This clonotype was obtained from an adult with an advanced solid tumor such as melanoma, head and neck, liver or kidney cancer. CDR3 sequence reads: CASSSAAAINTIYF. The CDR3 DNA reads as TGTGCCAGCAGCTCTGCTGCAGCCATCAACACCATATATTTT.